A selection of T cell receptor beta chains follows, all from one sample in a study of blood T cell repertoires in COVID-19. Data came from immunoSEQ multiplex PCR; TCRdb stores just in-frame clones and leaves some out. The data contain more than 300,000 clones, more than 85% of them singletons. Material: PBMCs or T cells enriched from blood (not recorded which). These receptors were collected from a woman between 25 and 40 years old who had recovered from COVID-19. Both conserved end residues are part of each CDR3. A D gene is named only where the DNA matches it firmly. Clone size is not always given. Where it is, it says once, few, many or a class for expanded clones.

>TRBV27|TRBJ1-2|NA|NA
TGTGCCAGCAGTACAGGGAAGGGTAACTATGGCTACACCTTC
CASSTGKGNYGYTF
>TRBV5-1|TRBJ2-5|once|TRBD2
TGCGCCAGCAGCTTGGCAGGCGTAGCGGGTTGGGAGACCCAGTACTTC
CASSLAGVAGWETQYF
>TRBV5-1|TRBJ2-3|once|TRBD2
TGCGCCAGCAGCCCACCGGGACTAGCTAAGTTCGCGCAGTATTTT
CASSPPGLAKFAQYF
>TRBV24-1|TRBJ1-5|NA|NA
TGTGCCACCAGTGATCCTGAGGTTAGTCAGCCCCAGCATTTT
CATSDPEVSQPQHF
>TRBV7-9|TRBJ2-1|few|NA
TGTGCCAGCAGCTTTGATAGAGGCTCCTACAATGAGCAGTTCTTC
CASSFDRGSYNEQFF
>TRBV7-2|TRBJ1-1|NA|NA
TGTGCCAGCAGCTTCTTCAACGGGGACACTGAAGCTTTCTTT
CASSFFNGDTEAFF
>TRBV28|TRBJ1-1|NA|NA
TGTGCCAGCAGTCAAGCAGACAGGAAAGCTGAAGCTTTCTTT
CASSQADRKAEAFF
>TRBV2|TRBJ2-1|NA|NA
TGTGCCAGCAGCATACAGGGTGTTGGTGAGCAGTTCTTC
CASSIQGVGEQFF
>TRBV7-6|TRBJ2-1|NA|TRBD1
TGTGCCAGCAGCTATGGGACAGATCTTGAGCAGTTCTTC
CASSYGTDLEQFF
>TRBV2|TRBJ2-1|NA|TRBD1
TGTGCCAGCAGCGATGGACAGGGCCGCAATGAGCAGTTCTTC
CASSDGQGRNEQFF
>TRBV5-8|TRBJ2-4|NA|NA
TGTGCCAGCAGCCCGGACTCGTACATTCAGTACTTC
CASSPDSYIQYF
>TRBV20-1|TRBJ1-5|NA|NA
TGCAGTGCTAGTAGTTTTATACCGGGCAATCAGCCCCAGCATTTT
CSASSFIPGNQPQHF
>TRBV2|TRBJ1-1|NA|NA
TGTGCCACCTACAGGGAACTGAACACTGAAGCTTTCTTT
CATYRELNTEAFF
>TRBV27|TRBJ1-1|NA|NA
TGTGCCAGCAGTCTCCGACAGGACATGAACACTGAAGCTTTCTTT
CASSLRQDMNTEAFF
>TRBV7-9|TRBJ2-7|NA|NA
TGTGCCAGCAGCTTAGCCGGACAGCTCGAGCAGTACTTC
CASSLAGQLEQYF